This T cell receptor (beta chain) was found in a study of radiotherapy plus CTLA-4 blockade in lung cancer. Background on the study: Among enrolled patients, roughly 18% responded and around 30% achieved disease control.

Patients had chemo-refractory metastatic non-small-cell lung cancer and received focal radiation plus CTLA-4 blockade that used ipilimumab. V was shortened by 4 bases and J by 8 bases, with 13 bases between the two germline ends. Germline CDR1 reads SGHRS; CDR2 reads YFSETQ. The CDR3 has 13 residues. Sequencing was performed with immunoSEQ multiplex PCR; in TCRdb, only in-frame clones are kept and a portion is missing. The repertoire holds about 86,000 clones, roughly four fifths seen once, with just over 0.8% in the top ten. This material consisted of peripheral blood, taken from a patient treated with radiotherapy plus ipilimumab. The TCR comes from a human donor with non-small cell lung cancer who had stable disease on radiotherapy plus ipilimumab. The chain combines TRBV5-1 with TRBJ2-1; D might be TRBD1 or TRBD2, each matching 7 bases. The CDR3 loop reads CASSVPGGDEQFF. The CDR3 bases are TGCGCCAGCAGCGTCCCAGGGGGGGATGAGCAGTTCTTC.